The text below deals with one T cell receptor beta chain. The antigen is unknown. TCRdb re-analyzed the PCR reads using MiXCR. Here the sample spans roughly 2,000 clones, about 43% being singletons. None of the patients had undergone any treatment ahead of thyroid surgery. This sample was included in a study of metastatic and nonmetastatic thyroid tumors. Per germline, CDR1 LGHNA and CDR2 YSLEER. Trimming left V 3 bases short and J 3 bases short, with 12 bases between. The CDR3 consists of 14 residues. Study-level results: The reported finding was significantly higher TCR beta diversity in malignant thyroid tumors relative to benign nodules, in blood and tumor.

This TCR derives from a female donor with papillary thyroid cancer or a benign thyroid nodule (not recorded which). Some clones in this sample may be carry-over from other donors' samples. Sequencing was carried out using adjacent normal tissue. The genes are TRBV4-3 and TRBJ2-7; tentative D call: TRBD1 (6 bases). The CDR3 DNA reads as TGCGCCAGCAGCCACCTCCGGGACAACTACGAGCAGTACTTC. Its translation is CASSHLRDNYEQYF.